These 26 T cell receptor beta chains were sequenced from one sample in a study of PD-1 blockade in classical Hodgkin lymphoma. Some clones are missing from TCRdb's copy, which holds only in-frame ones; the method was immunoSEQ multiplex PCR. Seen here are over 20,000 clones, more than 70% observed once, and the top ten hold less than 15%. Documented time point: cycle 4 day 1 (C4D1), after less than 7 weeks of nivolumab. Each patient relapsed following autologous stem cell transplantation, and prior brentuximab vedotin exposure differed. The source was peripheral blood mononuclear cells (PBMCs), collected before the fourth cycle of nivolumab. These TCRs come from a human donor with classical Hodgkin lymphoma.

This clone has a handful of counts. Distinct nucleotide sequences in the sample also encode this CDR3. The gene calls are TRBV4-3 and TRBJ1-5; TRBD1 might be the D (5 bases). The CDR3 runs 15 residues. The germline gives CDR1 LGHNA, CDR2 YSLEER. V lost 0 bases and J lost 6, with 12 bases in between. DNA of the CDR3: TGCGCCAGCAGCCAAGATTCGGGGCTGGGTCAGCCCCAGCATTTT. Protein product: CASSQDSGLGQPQHF.

J is TRBJ2-7 and V is TRBV6-6; D is possibly TRBD1 or TRBD2 (5 bases each). The CDR3 is 11 residues long. Germline-derived CDR1 and CDR2 are MNHNY and SVGAGI (reference sequence). Trimming took off 10 bases at V and 0 bases at J, with 7 bases between the two ends. The CDR3 spells CATGASYEQYF. As DNA, the CDR3 is TGTGCCACCGGGGCCTCCTACGAGCAGTACTTC.

This rearrangement joins TRBV7-3 to TRBJ2-3; the match to TRBD2 covers 10 bases. The germline V gene encodes CDR1 SGHTA and CDR2 FQGTGA. CDR3 length: 19 residues. V was pared by 0 bases and J by 0 bases, with 9 bases of the junction left unmatched. As DNA, the CDR3 is TGTGCCAGCAGCTTAACGGGGCTAGCGGGAGCCACTAGCACAGATACGCAGTATTTT. Its translation: CASSLTGLAGATSTDTQYF.

The rearrangement uses TRBV30 and TRBJ2-5, with 7 bases that match TRBD1. The J segment lost 5 bases and the V segment lost 1 base, leaving 10 bases of the junction unmatched. This CDR3 is built from 15 residues. The germline gives CDR1 GTSNPN, CDR2 SVGIG (reference sequence). The CDR3: CAWSAGTAPGETQYF. CDR3 nucleotide sequence: TGTGCCTGGAGTGCTGGGACAGCCCCCGGGGAGACCCAGTACTTC. The full variable domain, in which reference TRBV30 and TRBJ2-5 provide the parts outside the CDR3, is SQTIHQWPATLVQPVGSPLSLECTVEGTSNPNLYWYRQAAGRGLQLLFYSVGIGQISSEVPQNLSASRPQDRQFILSSKKLLLSDSGFYLCAWSAGTAPGETQYFGPGTRLLVL.

The genes are TRBV14 and TRBJ2-3; perhaps TRBD2 as D (5 bases). Germline CDR1 reads SGHDN; CDR2 reads FVKESK. V was clipped by 2 bases and J by 8 bases, with 14 bases between them. The CDR3 has 14 amino acids. The CDR3, as DNA: TGTGCCAGCAGCCAACGGTCTTGGAGCGGTACGCAGTATTTT. Encoded protein: CASSQRSWSGTQYF.

The rearrangement links TRBV9 to TRBJ1-4; 7 nucleotides match TRBD1. The V and J ends lost 4 bases and 4 bases, in that order; junction bases with no gene match: 10. Germline CDR1 SGDLS, CDR2 YYNGEE. The CDR3 extends over 16 amino acids. The CDR3 here is CASSRKADRFNEKLFF. The CDR3 region has the DNA TGTGCCAGCAGCCGAAAAGCGGACAGGTTTAATGAAAAACTGTTTTTT.

In this sample, this clone turned up a few times. The chain employs TRBV6-1 and TRBJ1-2, with a weak D call TRBD1 (5 bases). CDR1 and CDR2 (germline): MNHNS, SASEGT. Trimming stripped 6 bases from V and 4 bases from J, with 12 bases between. This CDR3 has 13 residues. Written as DNA, the CDR3 is TGTGCCAGCAGAGGGGAAGGCGGCTATGGCTACACCTTC. It specifies CASRGEGGYGYTF.

The CDR3 spells CASSKSVGYEQYF. DNA for the CDR3: TGTGCCAGCAGCAAAAGTGTAGGCTACGAGCAGTACTTC. The rearrangement uses TRBV11-3 and TRBJ2-7; unclear D gene. This CDR3 has 13 residues. Trimming cost V 5 bases and J 3 bases, with 11 bases left between them. Germline-derived CDR1 and CDR2 are SGHNT and YENEEA.

This clone was seen more than once but under ten times. Other DNA variants within this sample encode the same CDR3. This chain joins TRBV6-1 and TRBJ2-2, with D maybe TRBD2 (6 bases). CDR3 length: 14 residues. Per the germline V gene, CDR1 is MNHNS and CDR2 is SASEGT. The V and J ends lost 7 bases and 2 bases respectively, with 11 bases between them. The CDR3 DNA follows: TGTGCCAGCACGGGACTGCTCAACACCGGGGAGCTGTTTTTT. Translation: CASTGLLNTGELFF.

The chain combines TRBV7-7 with TRBJ2-3; 11 bases match TRBD2. CDR3 length: 16 amino acids. Germline V gene data show CDR1 as SSHAT and CDR2 as FNYEAQ (reference sequence). The V and J ends lost 1 base and 3 bases, in that order; junction bases with no gene match: 3. For the CDR3, the DNA is TGTGCCAGCAGCTTAGGCACTAGCGGGGGTACAGATACGCAGTATTTT. It codes for CASSLGTSGGTDTQYF.

The rearrangement joins TRBV15 to TRBJ1-1; D not certain. This CDR3 contains 14 residues. CDR1 is LNHNV, CDR2 YYDKDF, per germline (reference sequence). V was clipped by 5 bases and J by 0 bases, with 10 bases between them. DNA of the CDR3: TGTGCCACCAGCGGCACGGTTTTGAACACTGAAGCTTTCTTT. This translates into CATSGTVLNTEAFF. Drawing the rest from reference TRBV15 and TRBJ1-1, the complete variable domain is DAMVIQNPRYQVTQFGKPVTLSCSQTLNHNVMYWYQQKSSQAPKLLFHYYDKDFNNEADTPDNFQSRRPNTSFCFLDIRSPGLGDTAMYLCATSGTVLNTEAFFGQGTRLTVV.

The rearrangement joins TRBV27 to TRBJ2-3; a possible D gene is TRBD2 (5 bases). The V gene lost 1 base and the J gene lost 4 bases, with 12 bases spanning the gap. The CDR3 has 15 amino acids. Germline V gene data show CDR1 as MNHEY and CDR2 as SMNVEV (reference sequence). The CDR3 here is CASSLWASIPDTQYF. The CDR3 DNA reads as TGTGCCAGCAGTTTATGGGCTAGCATACCAGATACGCAGTATTTT.

V gene TRBV7-2 combines with J gene TRBJ2-1; maybe TRBD2 (7 bases). The V end was cut by 0 bases, the J end by 9 bases, with 15 bases between. Germline loops: CDR1 SGHTA, CDR2 FQGNSA. The CDR3 is made up of 15 amino acids. CDR3 sequence: CASSLAGGQSIEQFF. DNA for the CDR3: TGTGCCAGCAGCTTAGCGGGGGGGCAGAGTATTGAGCAGTTCTTC.

The chain couples TRBV5-1 to TRBJ2-5; TRBD1 is a possible D gene (6 bases). The J call may not be correct, given that the DNA end is closer to TRBJ2-7. CDR1 and CDR2 from the germline V gene are SGHRS and YFSETQ. CDR3 length equals 13 residues. The CDR3, as DNA: TGCGCCAGCAGCCCTACAGGGTTCTACGAGCAGTACTTC. This codes for CASSPTGFYEQYF.

The chain is built from TRBV7-8 and TRBJ2-1, with 9 positions matching TRBD2. The CDR3 extends over 16 amino acids. After removal of 1 base from V and 6 bases from J, the junction contained 7 bases not matched to a gene. The germline CDR1 and CDR2 sequences are SGHVS and FQNEAQ. CDR3 loop: CASSLGRLAGSNEQFF. As DNA, the CDR3 is TGTGCCAGCAGCTTAGGTAGGCTAGCGGGAAGCAATGAGCAGTTCTTC.

The chain employs TRBV9 and TRBJ1-3; D is unclear. The V gene lost 3 bases and the J gene lost 0 bases, with 7 bases spanning the gap. The CDR3 has 14 amino acids. Per germline, CDR1 SGDLS and CDR2 YYNGEE. Written as DNA, the CDR3 is TGTGCCAGCAGCGCCGCTCACTCTGGAAACACCATATATTTT. Its protein is CASSAAHSGNTIYF.

This clone was detected only once. The chain couples TRBV20-1 to TRBJ2-7, with D tentatively TRBD1 or TRBD2 (5 bases each). V dropped 6 bases and J dropped 3 bases, with 9 bases sitting between them. This CDR3 contains 11 residues. Germline CDR1 DFQATT, CDR2 SNEGSKA (reference sequence). The CDR3 sequence is CSAGTYYEQYF. The CDR3 nucleotides read TGCAGTGCCGGGACCTACTACGAGCAGTACTTC.

CDR3 residues: CASSPERANEKLFF. DNA for the CDR3: TGTGCCAGCAGCCCAGAAAGGGCTAATGAAAAACTGTTTTTT. The V gene is TRBV7-9, the J gene TRBJ1-4; D is unclear. The V gene lost 5 bases and the J gene lost 3 bases, with 10 bases spanning the gap. The CDR3 spans 14 residues. Germline assignment: CDR1 SEHNR and CDR2 FQNEAQ (reference sequence). Based on the CDR3 plus reference TRBV7-9 and TRBJ1-4, the full variable domain is DTGVSQNPRHKITKRGQNVTFRCDPISEHNRLYWYRQTLGQGPEFLTYFQNEAQLEKSRLLSDRFSAERPKGSFSTLEIQRTEQGDSAMYLCASSPERANEKLFFGSGTQLSVL.

The rearrangement uses TRBV28 and TRBJ1-2, with D hard to call. The V gene's germline CDR1 is MDHEN and CDR2 SYDVKM. Trimming removed 6 bases at V and 3 bases at J, with 11 bases between. The CDR3 contains 13 residues. The CDR3 loop reads CASSTNPDYGYTF. As DNA, the CDR3 is TGTGCCAGCAGCACAAATCCGGACTATGGCTACACCTTC.

The J gene is TRBJ2-2, the V gene TRBV5-4, with D tentatively TRBD2 (5 bases). The CDR3 has 11 residues. Germline V lookup: CDR1 SGHNT, CDR2 YYREEE (reference sequence). Trimming took off 3 bases at V and 13 bases at J, with 10 bases between the two ends. The CDR3 region has the DNA TGTGCCAGCAGCTCGGGGATCGGGCTGTTTTTT. This codes for CASSSGIGLFF.

This chain links TRBV7-3 with TRBJ2-1; the match to TRBD2 covers 14 bases. The CDR3 length is 16 residues. In germline, CDR1 is SGHTA, CDR2 FQGTGA. V shed 1 base, J shed 6 bases, and the junction held 2 bases outside the gene matches. In DNA form, the CDR3 reads TGTGCCAGCAGCTTAAGTGGGACTAGCGGGAGCAATGAGCAGTTCTTC. Protein sequence: CASSLSGTSGSNEQFF.

The J gene is TRBJ2-6, the V gene TRBV10-1; D perhaps matches TRBD2 (6 bases). This CDR3 comprises 17 residues. Trimming left V 4 bases short and J 0 bases short, with 13 bases between. CDR1 and CDR2 from the germline V gene are WNHNN and SYGVQD (reference sequence). The CDR3 DNA follows: TGCGCCAGCAGTGGTAGGGCCGGGAGCTCTGGGGCCAACGTCCTGACTTTC. The encoded protein is CASSGRAGSSGANVLTF.

The chain recombines TRBV10-3 with TRBJ1-1; TRBD1 agrees at 9 bases. The CDR3 runs to 16 residues. Trimming removed 4 bases from V and 3 bases from J; junction bases left unmatched: 9. Germline CDR1 ENHRY, CDR2 SYGVKD. The CDR3: CAISASDRGDHTEAFF. The CDR3 DNA reads TGTGCCATCAGTGCGTCGGACAGGGGAGATCACACTGAAGCTTTCTTT.

In its sample, this clone was seen a few times. The rearrangement links TRBV29-1 to TRBJ2-2; D unresolved. The CDR3 has 12 residues. Trimming removed 7 bases from V and 1 base from J, with 7 bases in between. The germline gives CDR1 SQVTM, CDR2 ANQGSEA. The CDR3 is CSARVNTGELFF. The CDR3 DNA reads as TGCAGCGCACGGGTGAACACCGGGGAGCTGTTTTTT.

The chain has TRBV4-1 and TRBJ2-3; D not certain. The V gene lost 5 bases and the J gene lost 0 bases, with 12 bases spanning the gap. Germline CDR1 and CDR2: MGHRA and YSYEKL. This CDR3 comprises 15 residues. The DNA of the CDR3 is TGCGCCAGCAGCGAGGAAGGGCTGAGCACAGATACGCAGTATTTT. Its protein product is CASSEEGLSTDTQYF.

The J gene is TRBJ2-7, the V gene TRBV4-3; D tentatively fits TRBD1 or TRBD2 (5 bases each). The V and J ends lost 0 bases and 3 bases respectively, with 18 bases between them. Per germline, CDR1 LGHNA and CDR2 YSLEER. This CDR3 spans 17 amino acids. CDR3 DNA: TGCGCCAGCAGCCAAGAAACCGGGACGCTACTCTACTACGAGCAGTACTTC. It is translated as CASSQETGTLLYYEQYF.